Presented here are 29 T cell receptor beta chains from one specimen sequenced in a study of blood T cell repertoires in COVID-19. Assay used: immunoSEQ multiplex PCR; TCRdb lists only in-frame clones, some missing. This sample yields 270,000 or so clones, of which roughly 88% are seen a single time; about 3% belongs to the top ten. Sequenced material: peripheral blood. The receptors here all came from a woman aged 25 to 39 with active or convalescent COVID-19.

The V and J genes are TRBV6-6 and TRBJ2-7, with 11 bases matching TRBD1. Trimming at V came to 5 bases and at J to 12 bases, leaving 6 bases not matched to a gene. CDR3 length: 12 residues. CDR1 and CDR2 (germline): MNHNY, SVGAGI (reference sequence). The CDR3 reads CASSRTGGAGYF. The CDR3 bases are TGTGCCAGCAGTCGGACAGGGGGCGCGGGGTACTTC.

The chain uses TRBV6-2 or TRBV6-3 and TRBJ1-2; the match to TRBD1 covers 8 bases. Looked up from germline, CDR1 is MNHEY and CDR2 is SVGEGT. CDR3 size: 14 residues. Trimming removed 5 bases from V and 4 bases from J; junction bases left unmatched: 6. The CDR3 reads CASSNTGGSYGYTF. In DNA form, the CDR3 reads TGTGCCAGCAGTAATACAGGGGGTTCCTATGGCTACACCTTC.

This clone was observed many times. V is TRBV4-1 and J is TRBJ1-4; perhaps TRBD1 as D (6 bases). This CDR3 comprises 16 residues. Trimming stripped 1 base from V and 6 bases from J, with 15 bases between. Per the germline V gene, CDR1 is MGHRA and CDR2 is YSYEKL. The CDR3 coding sequence is TGCGCCAGCAGCCAAGGAACAGGGAGCCGGTATGAAAAACTGTTTTTT. It specifies CASSQGTGSRYEKLFF.

This sequence joins TRBV2 and TRBJ2-3; the match to TRBD2 covers 9 bases. The length of the CDR3 is 15 residues. Germline V gene sequence: CDR1 SNHLY, CDR2 FYNNEI. V shed 4 bases and J 2 bases; nucleotides not matched to a gene: 4. The CDR3: CASSGAGGLTDTQYF. CDR3 DNA: TGTGCCAGCAGTGGAGCGGGGGGACTCACAGATACGCAGTATTTT. Full variable domain (remainder filled in from reference TRBV2 and TRBJ2-3): EPEVTQTPSHQVTQMGQEVILRCVPISNHLYFYWYRQILGQKVEFLVSFYNNEISEKSEIFDDQFSVERPDGSNFTLKIRSTKLEDSAMYFCASSGAGGLTDTQYFGPGTRLTVL.

The J gene is TRBJ1-2, the V gene TRBV27; 9 positions agree with TRBD1. Trimming took 6 bases from V and 2 from J; bases not matched to a gene: 4. CDR3 length: 14 residues. CDR1 is MNHEY and CDR2 is SMNVEV in the germline V gene (reference sequence). In DNA, the CDR3 is TGTGCCAGCAGCCCGGGACAGGGCAACTATGGCTACACCTTC. Protein sequence: CASSPGQGNYGYTF.

This clone has just one count. The chain combines TRBV6-1 with TRBJ2-6; TRBD1 is a possible D gene (5 bases). CDR1 is MNHNS, CDR2 SASEGT, per germline. The CDR3 is 18 residues long. Trimming left V 1 base short and J 0 bases short, with 13 bases between. Here the CDR3 DNA reads TGTGCCAGCAGTGAAGGAGCCCTGGACATCTCTGGGGCCAACGTCCTGACTTTC. This gives the protein CASSEGALDISGANVLTF.

The rearrangement joins TRBV12-5 to TRBJ1-3, with unresolved D. The CDR3 consists of 14 residues. Trimming took 6 bases from V and 0 from J, leaving 9 bases between them. Germline loops: CDR1 LGHNT, CDR2 FRNRAP. The CDR3 here is CASGMSGSGNTIYF. The CDR3 nucleotides are TGTGCTAGTGGCATGTCAGGCTCTGGAAACACCATATATTTT.

The chain combines TRBV15 with TRBJ1-5; maybe TRBD1 (5 bases). Trimming removed 0 bases from V and 7 bases from J, with 10 bases in between. CDR3 length: 14 residues. Germline lookup yields CDR1 LNHNV and CDR2 YYDKDF (reference sequence). The CDR3 loop is CATSRDRGVQPQHF. The CDR3 bases are TGTGCCACCAGCAGAGATCGGGGGGTACAGCCCCAGCATTTT. Drawing the rest from reference TRBV15 and TRBJ1-5, the complete variable domain is DAMVIQNPRYQVTQFGKPVTLSCSQTLNHNVMYWYQQKSSQAPKLLFHYYDKDFNNEADTPDNFQSRRPNTSFCFLDIRSPGLGDTAMYLCATSRDRGVQPQHFGDGTRLSIL.

The chain carries TRBV27 and TRBJ1-4, with D possibly matching TRBD1 (5 bases). This CDR3 has 13 residues. V lost 2 bases and J lost 7, with 8 bases in between. Germline loops: CDR1 MNHEY, CDR2 SMNVEV (reference sequence). CDR3 bases: TGTGCCAGCAGTTTAATAAGGGGTGAAAAACTGTTTTTT. It specifies CASSLIRGEKLFF.

This clone has only one observation. V and J are TRBV19 and TRBJ2-5; 8 nucleotides match TRBD2. Germline CDR1 LNHDA, CDR2 SQIVND (reference sequence). The junction had 7 bases not matched to a gene; V was cut back by 3 bases and J by 4 bases. This CDR3 is built from 15 residues. The CDR3: CASSIGLAGLETQYF. The CDR3, as DNA: TGTGCCAGTAGTATTGGGCTAGCGGGTTTAGAGACCCAGTACTTC.

The chain uses TRBV27 and TRBJ1-2, with D tentatively TRBD1 (6 bases). The CDR3 consists of 13 residues. Germline V lookup: CDR1 MNHEY, CDR2 SMNVEV (reference sequence). V shed 6 bases and J shed 5 bases, with 13 bases lying between them. DNA of the CDR3: TGTGCCAGCAGCTTGACACAGGGTTATGGCTACACCTTC. Translating gives CASSLTQGYGYTF.

This clone has a handful of counts. The chain has TRBV7-6 and TRBJ1-1, with unresolved D. The V gene's germline CDR1 is SGHVS and CDR2 FNYEAQ. The V gene lost 5 bases and the J gene lost 3 bases, with 10 bases spanning the gap. The CDR3 totals 13 residues. Written as DNA, the CDR3 is TGTGCCAGCAGCCAACAGCTTTACACTGAAGCTTTCTTT. Protein: CASSQQLYTEAFF.

The chain carries TRBV6-6 and TRBJ2-7; D is ambiguous. Germline CDR1 is MNHNY and CDR2 is SVGAGI (reference sequence). CDR3 length equals 14 residues. V gave up 10 bases and J gave up 1 base, with 17 bases separating them. The CDR3 region is CAISLNPRSYEQYF. The CDR3 bases are TGTGCCATCTCGCTAAATCCCCGGTCCTACGAGCAGTACTTC.

The rearrangement uses TRBV6-6 and TRBJ1-2; 8 bases fit TRBD1. This CDR3 is 14 amino acids long. J lost 4 bases, V lost 2 bases, and 3 bases had no gene match. Germline V CDR1 and CDR2: MNHNY, SVGAGI (reference sequence). As DNA, the CDR3 is TGTGCCAGCAGTTACGCCGGGACAGGCTATGGCTACACCTTC. The encoded protein is CASSYAGTGYGYTF.

The chain combines TRBV6-5 with TRBJ1-3, with a tentative D call TRBD1 (6 bases). Trimming stripped 4 bases from V and 0 bases from J, with 13 bases between. Germline values: CDR1 MNHEY, CDR2 SVGAGI. The length of the CDR3 is 16 residues. CDR3 nucleotide sequence: TGTGCCAGCAGTTTTTCAGGGGCCCACTCTGGAAACACCATATATTTT. Its translation: CASSFSGAHSGNTIYF.

The V and J genes are TRBV27 and TRBJ1-5; no clear D. Germline V lookup: CDR1 MNHEY, CDR2 SMNVEV (reference sequence). Trimming shortened V by 9 bases and J by 0 bases, and 18 bases separated the two germline ends. This CDR3 contains 16 residues. CDR3 protein: CARKSRSQNSNQPQHF. CDR3 sequence (DNA): TGTGCCAGAAAAAGTAGGAGTCAGAATAGCAATCAGCCCCAGCATTTT.

This chain links TRBV12-1 with TRBJ1-5; the table names TRBD1, a call not compared with the DNA. TRBV12-1 is termed a pseudogene. The length of the CDR3 is 15 residues. In DNA, the CDR3 is TGTGCCAGCAGCTCACAGGTTCATAGCAATCAGCCCCAGCATTTT. It codes for CASSSQVHSNQPQHF.

The V gene is TRBV10-3, the J gene TRBJ2-5; D possibly corresponds to TRBD1 (6 bases). Deletions cut 5 bases from V and 1 base from J, with 8 bases between. Germline V CDR1 and CDR2: ENHRY, SYGVKD. The CDR3 contains 13 residues. CDR3 loop: CAISRTAQETQYF. In nucleotides, the CDR3 is TGTGCCATCAGTAGGACAGCCCAAGAGACCCAGTACTTC.

CDR3 in DNA: TGCGCCAGCAGCCAAGATCTTTGGACAGTCTCCTACGAGCAGTACTTC. This sequence encodes CASSQDLWTVSYEQYF. The V gene is TRBV4-3, the J gene TRBJ2-7; possibly TRBD1 for D (6 bases). Trimming removed 0 bases at V and 0 bases at J, with 12 bases between. The CDR3 is 16 residues long. Looked up from germline, CDR1 is LGHNA and CDR2 is YSLEER.

CDR3 region: CASSLRTGGQIGYNSPLHF. The CDR3, as DNA: TGTGCCAGCAGCTTAAGGACAGGGGGACAGATCGGCTATAATTCACCCCTCCACTTT. The chain combines TRBV7-2 with TRBJ1-6; 10 bases are a match to TRBD1. The CDR3 is made up of 19 amino acids. Germline V gene sequence: CDR1 SGHTA, CDR2 FQGNSA. V lost 2 bases to trimming and J lost 3 bases; unmatched junction nucleotides: 10.

This chain joins TRBV24-1 and TRBJ2-1, with 8 bases lining up with TRBD2. The V segment lost 8 bases and the J segment 6 bases; nucleotides outside the gene matches: 8. The CDR3 length is 14 residues. Germline V lookup: CDR1 KGHDR, CDR2 SFDVKD. Here the CDR3 DNA reads TGTGCCACCAATGGGGCGGGGGGCGGCAATGAGCAGTTCTTC. Encoded protein: CATNGAGGGNEQFF.

The chain combines TRBV5-6 with TRBJ1-2; possibly TRBD1 for D (6 bases). CDR3 length: 15 amino acids. Germline V CDR1 and CDR2: SGHDT, YYEEEE. Deletions cut 5 bases from V and 4 bases from J, with 18 bases between. CDR3 DNA: TGTGCCAGCAGGCCAGAGGGGGTGGCCACCTATGGCTACACCTTC. It encodes CASRPEGVATYGYTF.

Note on this clone: Mismatch with germline at one junction end may stem from a read error. V is TRBV7-7 and J is TRBJ2-5; D unclear. The CDR3 loop spans 13 amino acids. Germline loops: CDR1 SSHAT, CDR2 FNYEAQ (reference sequence). CDR3 sequence (DNA): TGTGCTAGCAGCTTCCGCCTAGTGGAGACCCAGTACTTC. It is translated as CASSFRLVETQYF.

The chain is built from TRBV27 and TRBJ1-4; 7 bases fit TRBD1. This CDR3 is 15 amino acids long. V shed 7 bases and J 4 bases; nucleotides not matched to a gene: 9. Germline CDR1 reads MNHEY; CDR2 reads SMNVEV (reference sequence). The CDR3 region has the DNA TGTGCCAGCATCCCCCCCTACAGGGGTAATGAAAAACTGTTTTTT. Amino acids: CASIPPYRGNEKLFF.

The chain uses TRBV5-1 and TRBJ2-5; 7 positions match TRBD2. The V gene end was trimmed by 4 bases and the J gene end by 2 bases; junction bases not matched to a gene: 2. The CDR3 runs to 13 residues. Germline V gene data show CDR1 as SGHRS and CDR2 as YFSETQ. The CDR3 nucleotides read TGCGCCAGCAGCATGGGAGGGCAAGAGACCCAGTACTTC. It is translated as CASSMGGQETQYF. Supplemented by reference TRBV5-1 and TRBJ2-5, the full variable domain reads KAGVTQTPRYLIKTRGQQVTLSCSPISGHRSVSWYQQTPGQGLQFLFEYFSETQRNKGNFPGRFSGRQFSNSRSEMNVSTLELGDSALYLCASSMGGQETQYFGPGTRLLVL.

The J gene is TRBJ2-3, the V gene TRBV25-1; a weak D match, TRBD2 (7 bases). V was clipped by 8 bases and J by 6 bases, with 9 bases between them. Germline CDR1 MGHDK, CDR2 SYGVNS. CDR3 length: 11 amino acids. The CDR3 loop reads CASWGGDTQYF. The CDR3 region has the DNA TGTGCCAGCTGGGGGGGCGATACGCAGTATTTT. The whole variable domain, remainder taken from reference TRBV25-1 and TRBJ2-3, is EADIYQTPRYLVIGTGKKITLECSQTMGHDKMYWYQQDPGMELHLIHYSYGVNSTEKGDLSSESTVSRIRTEHFPLTLESARPSHTSQYLCASWGGDTQYFGPGTRLTVL.

The chain recombines TRBV19 with TRBJ2-5, with unresolved D. Germline values: CDR1 LNHDA, CDR2 SQIVND (reference sequence). There are 14 residues in the CDR3. V lost 4 bases, J lost 1 base, and 10 bases lay in between. CDR3 in amino acids: CASSRGDFQETQYF. The CDR3 DNA sequence: TGTGCCAGTAGTAGAGGAGATTTCCAAGAGACCCAGTACTTC.

This clone was recorded once. V and J are TRBV27 and TRBJ2-3, with D possibly TRBD1 on 6 matching bases. The V end lost 5 bases, the J end lost 1 base, and 10 bases lay between the germline ends. The CDR3 totals 14 residues. Germline V gene lookup returns CDR1 MNHEY and CDR2 SMNVEV (reference sequence). The CDR3 DNA reads TGTGCCAGCAGTCTCAGACAGGGCACAGATACGCAGTATTTT. Translation: CASSLRQGTDTQYF.

A remark on this clone: The same CDR3 arises from other DNA sequences in this sample as well. The chain carries TRBV7-2 and TRBJ2-3, with D maybe TRBD2 (5 bases). CDR3 length: 15 residues. V dropped 1 base and J dropped 2 bases, with 10 bases sitting between them. Germline CDR1 and CDR2: SGHTA and FQGNSA. The CDR3 DNA sequence: TGTGCCAGCAGCTTAGGTCTAGCCTACACAGATACGCAGTATTTT. Its protein is CASSLGLAYTDTQYF. Combining the CDR3 with reference TRBV7-2 and TRBJ2-3 gives the whole variable domain GAGVSQSPSNKVTEKGKDVELRCDPISGHTALYWYRQSLGQGLEFLIYFQGNSAPDKSGLPSDRFSAERTGGSVSTLTIQRTQQEDSAVYLCASSLGLAYTDTQYFGPGTRLTVL.